The subject of this entry is one T cell receptor beta chain. Its antigen is unidentified. Just one base apart from a much larger clone, this may be a read error. The source of the sample is a study of CD8+CD57+ T cells in acquired aplastic anemia. Study background: DNA per sorted CD4+ or CD8+ sample ranged about 0.2 to 30 ug, averaging 3.2 ug. Whole-study results and caveats: The study identified about 30 CD8+ CDR3 sequences shared by patients and controls.

The CDR3 is 13 residues long. Looked up from germline, CDR1 is SGHTA and CDR2 is FQGTGA. Template material for TCR beta VDJ and CDR3 profiling consisted of genomic DNA. TCRdb re-called the reads through MiXCR, storing one row per CDR3 protein. The sample has about 130,000 distinct CDR3 sequences; 48% are singletons. The TCR was taken from a human donor in good health, serving as a control. This rearrangement joins TRBV7-3 to TRBJ2-3; D is uncertain. Source material: sorted CD4+, CD8+, or CD8+CD57+ T cells (not recorded which) from PBMCs. CDR3 nucleotides: TGTGCCAGCAGCCAACCCCCCACAGATATGCAGTATTTT. It codes for CASSQPPTDMQYF.